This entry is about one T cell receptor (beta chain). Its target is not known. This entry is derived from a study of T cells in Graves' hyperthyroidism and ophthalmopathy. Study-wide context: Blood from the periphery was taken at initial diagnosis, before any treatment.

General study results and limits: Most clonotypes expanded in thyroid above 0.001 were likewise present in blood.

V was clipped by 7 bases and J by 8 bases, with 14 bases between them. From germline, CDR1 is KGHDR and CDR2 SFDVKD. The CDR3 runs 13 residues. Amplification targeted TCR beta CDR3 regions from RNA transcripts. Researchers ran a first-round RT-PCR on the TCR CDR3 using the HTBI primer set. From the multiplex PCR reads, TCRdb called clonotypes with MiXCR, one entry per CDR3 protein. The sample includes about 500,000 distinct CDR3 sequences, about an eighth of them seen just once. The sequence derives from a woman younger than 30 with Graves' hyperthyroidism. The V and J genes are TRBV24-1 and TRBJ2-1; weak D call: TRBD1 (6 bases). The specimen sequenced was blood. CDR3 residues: CATRDLQGYEQFF. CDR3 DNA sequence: TGTGCCACCAGGGACCTACAGGGATATGAGCAGTTCTTC.